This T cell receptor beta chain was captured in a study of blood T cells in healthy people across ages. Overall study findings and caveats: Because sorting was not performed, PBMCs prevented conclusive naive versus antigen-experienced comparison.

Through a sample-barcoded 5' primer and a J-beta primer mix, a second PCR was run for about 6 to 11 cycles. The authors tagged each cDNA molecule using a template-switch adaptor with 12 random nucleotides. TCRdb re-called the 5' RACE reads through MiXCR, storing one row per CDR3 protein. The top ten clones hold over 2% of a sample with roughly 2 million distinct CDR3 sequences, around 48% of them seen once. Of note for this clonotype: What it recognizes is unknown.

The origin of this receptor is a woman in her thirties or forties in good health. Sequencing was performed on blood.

CDR3 amino acids: CASSLVRSTPAGGTQYF. The CDR3 bases are TGTGCCAGCAGCTTAGTCAGGTCAACCCCCGCGGGTGGGACCCAGTACTTC. The chain joins TRBV7-8 to TRBJ2-5; perhaps TRBD2 as D (5 bases). From germline, CDR1 is SGHVS and CDR2 FQNEAQ. This CDR3 comprises 17 residues. V was clipped by 1 base and J by 7 bases, with 22 bases between them.